One and the same sample provided the 11 T cell receptor beta chains below, sequenced in a study of blood T cell repertoires in COVID-19. The repertoire was sequenced with immunoSEQ multiplex PCR; TCRdb's copy has only in-frame clones and lacks some. The table shows around 130,000 clones, with about 86% occurring only once. Sequencing used peripheral blood. The source of these receptors is a human donor in a cohort sampled during active COVID-19.

This chain uses TRBV19 with TRBJ2-5, with a possible D match to TRBD2 (5 bases). The CDR3 has 16 amino acids. The germline V and J ends were trimmed by 5 bases and 7 bases, with 23 bases remaining between them. Germline loops: CDR1 LNHDA, CDR2 SQIVND (reference sequence). The CDR3 DNA is TGTGCCAGTAGTGCACCGGGGAAACCCACCACGGGGACCCAGTACTTC. Its protein is CASSAPGKPTTGTQYF.

This clone was seen once. V and J are TRBV27 and TRBJ2-7; 7 bases agree with TRBD1. Germline V lookup: CDR1 MNHEY, CDR2 SMNVEV (reference sequence). Trimming cost V 1 base and J 3 bases; bases outside gene matches: 3. There are 14 residues in the CDR3. Here the CDR3 DNA reads TGTGCCAGCAGTTTATGGGACAGACACTACGAGCAGTACTTC. It encodes CASSLWDRHYEQYF.

In this sample, this clone turned up a few times. The rearrangement links TRBV28 to TRBJ1-2, with 11 nucleotides matching TRBD1. This CDR3 has 16 residues. Germline V gene data show CDR1 as MDHEN and CDR2 as SYDVKM. Trimming removed 1 base from V and 6 bases from J; junction bases left unmatched: 7. CDR3 nucleotide sequence: TGTGCCAGCAGTTTATTAAGGGACAGGGGGAGGCATGGCTACACCTTC. Protein product: CASSLLRDRGRHGYTF.

V is TRBV6-5 and J is TRBJ1-5, with D possibly matching TRBD1 (5 bases). V was cut by 0 bases and J by 3 bases, with 9 bases left in between. The CDR3 spans 15 residues. The germline V gene has CDR1 MNHEY and CDR2 SVGAGI. Written as DNA, the CDR3 is TGTGCCAGCAGTTACTCAGGGGCCCACAATCAGCCCCAGCATTTT. Its translation is CASSYSGAHNQPQHF.

The V and J genes are TRBV7-9 and TRBJ1-1, with 7 positions matching TRBD1. The CDR3 contains 14 residues. Germline V gene data show CDR1 as SEHNR and CDR2 as FQNEAQ (reference sequence). Losses at the gene ends were 5 bases for V and 5 bases for J; bases not matched to a gene: 8. The CDR3 protein is CASSPRDSRTEAFF. In DNA, the CDR3 is TGTGCCAGCAGCCCCCGGGACAGTCGAACTGAAGCTTTCTTT.

CDR3 region: CASSLEARGMATIYF. The CDR3 region has the DNA TGCGCCAGCAGCTTGGAGGCCAGGGGTATGGCCACCATATATTTT. The rearrangement uses TRBV5-1 and TRBJ1-3; maybe TRBD1 (6 bases). This CDR3 has 15 residues. Trimming took 0 bases from V and 9 from J, leaving 16 bases between them. Germline V gives CDR1 SGHRS, CDR2 YFSETQ.

This chain uses TRBV5-1 with TRBJ2-3; TRBD1 aligns across 7 bases. CDR1 is SGHRS, CDR2 YFSETQ, per germline. After removal of 4 bases from V and 3 bases from J, the junction contained 8 bases not matched to a gene. The CDR3 totals 15 residues. The CDR3 here is CASSPTGFPTDTQYF. In nucleotides, the CDR3 is TGCGCCAGCAGCCCGACAGGGTTCCCGACAGATACGCAGTATTTT.

This clone was recorded a few times. In DNA, the CDR3 is TGTGCCAGCAGCTGGGGGCGGAGTAGAACTGAAGCTTTCTTT. It yields the protein CASSWGRSRTEAFF. The chain combines TRBV11-2 with TRBJ1-1; D is perhaps TRBD1 (6 bases). CDR1 SGHAT and CDR2 FQNNGV come from the germline V gene. The CDR3 totals 14 residues. V was cut by 4 bases and J by 5 bases, with 14 bases left in between.

The chain has TRBV2 and TRBJ2-1; TRBD1 aligns across 7 bases. CDR1 and CDR2 from the germline V gene are SNHLY and FYNNEI. The CDR3 is made up of 15 amino acids. The V segment lost 7 bases and the J segment 3 bases; nucleotides outside the gene matches: 9. The CDR3 loop is CASTRGQERYNEQFF. As DNA, the CDR3 is TGTGCCAGCACTAGAGGACAGGAGCGCTACAATGAGCAGTTCTTC.

The chain couples TRBV19 to TRBJ1-5; 9 nucleotides match TRBD1. Trimming cost V 5 bases and J 7 bases; bases outside gene matches: 9. CDR3 size: 15 residues. Per the germline V gene, CDR1 is LNHDA and CDR2 is SQIVND (reference sequence). The CDR3 nucleotides are TGTGCCAGTAGTTCACGGACAGGGGTTCGCCAGCCCCAGCATTTT. Its protein product is CASSSRTGVRQPQHF.

The genes are TRBV4-1 and TRBJ2-3; 8 bases fit TRBD1. The V gene end was trimmed by 0 bases and the J gene end by 5 bases; junction bases not matched to a gene: 10. The germline gives CDR1 MGHRA, CDR2 YSYEKL. CDR3 length equals 17 residues. The CDR3 spells CASSQDVTRGRKDTQYF. CDR3 coding DNA: TGCGCCAGCAGCCAAGATGTTACCAGGGGGCGTAAAGATACGCAGTATTTT.